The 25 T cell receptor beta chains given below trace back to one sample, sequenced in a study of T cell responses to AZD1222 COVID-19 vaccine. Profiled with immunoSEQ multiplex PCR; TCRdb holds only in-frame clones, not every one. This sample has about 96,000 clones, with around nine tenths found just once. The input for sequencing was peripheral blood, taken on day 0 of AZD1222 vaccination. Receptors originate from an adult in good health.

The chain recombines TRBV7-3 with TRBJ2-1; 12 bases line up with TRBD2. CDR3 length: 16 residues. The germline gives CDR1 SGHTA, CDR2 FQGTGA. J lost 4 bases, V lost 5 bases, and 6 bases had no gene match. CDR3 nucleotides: TGTGCCAGCAGCCCTGGGGGACTAGCGGGTTACAATGAGCAGTTCTTC. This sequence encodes CASSPGGLAGYNEQFF.

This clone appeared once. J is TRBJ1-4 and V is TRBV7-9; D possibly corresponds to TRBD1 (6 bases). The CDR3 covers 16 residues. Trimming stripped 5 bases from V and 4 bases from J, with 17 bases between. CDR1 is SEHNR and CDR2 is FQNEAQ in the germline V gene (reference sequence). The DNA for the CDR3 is TGTGCCAGCAGCATTAATTCCGGACAGTATAATGAAAAACTGTTTTTT. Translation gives CASSINSGQYNEKLFF.

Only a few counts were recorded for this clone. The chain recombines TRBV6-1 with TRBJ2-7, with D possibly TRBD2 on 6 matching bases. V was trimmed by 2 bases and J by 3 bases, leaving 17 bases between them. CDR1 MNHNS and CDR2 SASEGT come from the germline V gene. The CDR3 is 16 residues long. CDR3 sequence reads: CASSEIPGLGSYEQYF. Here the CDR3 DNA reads TGTGCCAGCAGTGAAATCCCAGGGCTCGGGAGCTACGAGCAGTACTTC.

CDR3 amino acids: CASSPLGQDNSPLHF. As DNA, the CDR3 is TGTGCCAGCAGTCCCTTAGGACAGGATAATTCACCCCTCCACTTT. This chain links TRBV28 with TRBJ1-6; 7 bases align to TRBD1. The germline CDR1 and CDR2 sequences are MDHEN and SYDVKM. Trimming at V came to 5 bases and at J to 5 bases, leaving 6 bases not matched to a gene. The CDR3 has 15 amino acids.

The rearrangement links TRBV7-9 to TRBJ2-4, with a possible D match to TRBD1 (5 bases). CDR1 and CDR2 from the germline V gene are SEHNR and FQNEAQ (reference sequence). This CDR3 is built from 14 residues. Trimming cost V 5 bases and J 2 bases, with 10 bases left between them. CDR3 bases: TGTGCCAGCAGCCTATCAGGGACCAAAAACATTCAGTACTTC. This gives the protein CASSLSGTKNIQYF. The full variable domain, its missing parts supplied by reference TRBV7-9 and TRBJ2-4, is DTGVSQNPRHKITKRGQNVTFRCDPISEHNRLYWYRQTLGQGPEFLTYFQNEAQLEKSRLLSDRFSAERPKGSFSTLEIQRTEQGDSAMYLCASSLSGTKNIQYFGAGTRLSVL.

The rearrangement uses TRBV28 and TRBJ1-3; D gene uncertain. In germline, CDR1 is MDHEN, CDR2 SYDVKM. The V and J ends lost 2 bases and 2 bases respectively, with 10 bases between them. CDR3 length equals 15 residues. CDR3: CASSLRLYTGNTIYF. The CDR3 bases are TGTGCCAGCAGTTTAAGGCTGTATACTGGAAACACCATATATTTT.

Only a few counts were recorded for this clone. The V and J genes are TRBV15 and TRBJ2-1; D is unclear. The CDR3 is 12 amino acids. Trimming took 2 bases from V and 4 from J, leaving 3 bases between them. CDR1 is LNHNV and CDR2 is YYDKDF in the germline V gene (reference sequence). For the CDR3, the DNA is TGTGCCACCAGCAGACGGTACAATGAGCAGTTCTTC. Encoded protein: CATSRRYNEQFF.

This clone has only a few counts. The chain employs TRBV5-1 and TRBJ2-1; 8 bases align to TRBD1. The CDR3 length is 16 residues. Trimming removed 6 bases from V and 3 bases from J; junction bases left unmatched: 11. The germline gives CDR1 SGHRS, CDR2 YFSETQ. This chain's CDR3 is CASNARYTGGYNEQFF. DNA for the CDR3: TGCGCCAGCAACGCGAGGTACACAGGGGGCTACAATGAGCAGTTCTTC. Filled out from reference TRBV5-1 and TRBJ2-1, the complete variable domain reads KAGVTQTPRYLIKTRGQQVTLSCSPISGHRSVSWYQQTPGQGLQFLFEYFSETQRNKGNFPGRFSGRQFSNSRSEMNVSTLELGDSALYLCASNARYTGGYNEQFFGPGTRLTVL.

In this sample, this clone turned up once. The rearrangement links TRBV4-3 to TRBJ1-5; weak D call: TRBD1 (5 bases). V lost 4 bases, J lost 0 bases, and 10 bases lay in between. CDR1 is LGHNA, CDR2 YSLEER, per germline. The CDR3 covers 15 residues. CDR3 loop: CASSPTVNSNQPQHF. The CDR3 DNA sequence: TGCGCCAGCAGCCCGACAGTCAATAGCAATCAGCCCCAGCATTTT.

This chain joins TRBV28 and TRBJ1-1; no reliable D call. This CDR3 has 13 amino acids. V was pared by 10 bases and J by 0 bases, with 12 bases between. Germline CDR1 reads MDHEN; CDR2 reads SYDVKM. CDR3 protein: CAILDLMNTEAFF. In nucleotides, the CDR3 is TGTGCCATCCTAGACCTCATGAACACTGAAGCTTTCTTT.

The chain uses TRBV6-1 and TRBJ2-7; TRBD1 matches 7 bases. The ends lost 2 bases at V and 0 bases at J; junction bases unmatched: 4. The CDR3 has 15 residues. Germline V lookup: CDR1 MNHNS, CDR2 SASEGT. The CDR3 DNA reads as TGTGCCAGCAGTGAAATGGACAGGAGCTCCTACGAGCAGTACTTC. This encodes CASSEMDRSSYEQYF.

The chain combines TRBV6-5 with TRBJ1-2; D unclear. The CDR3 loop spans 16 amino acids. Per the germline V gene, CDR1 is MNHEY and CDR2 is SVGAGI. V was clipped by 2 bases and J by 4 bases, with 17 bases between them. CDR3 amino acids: CASSYGQLPFSYGYTF. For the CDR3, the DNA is TGTGCCAGCAGTTACGGGCAGTTACCATTTAGCTATGGCTACACCTTC.

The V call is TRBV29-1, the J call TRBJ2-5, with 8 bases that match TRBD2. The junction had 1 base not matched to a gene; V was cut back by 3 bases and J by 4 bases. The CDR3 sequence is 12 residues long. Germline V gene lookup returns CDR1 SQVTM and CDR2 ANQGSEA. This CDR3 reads CSVDTSGETQYF. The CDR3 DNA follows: TGCAGCGTTGACACTAGCGGAGAGACCCAGTACTTC. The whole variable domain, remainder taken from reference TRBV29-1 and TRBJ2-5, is SAVISQKPSRDICQRGTSLTIQCQVDSQVTMMFWYRQQPGQSLTLIATANQGSEATYESGFVIDKFPISRPNLTFSTLTVSNMSPEDSSIYLCSVDTSGETQYFGPGTRLLVL.

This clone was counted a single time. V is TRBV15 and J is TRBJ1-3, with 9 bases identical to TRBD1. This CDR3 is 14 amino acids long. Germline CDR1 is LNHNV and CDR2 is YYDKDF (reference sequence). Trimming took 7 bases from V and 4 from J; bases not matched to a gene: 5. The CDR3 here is CATTLGQGGNTIYF. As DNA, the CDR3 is TGTGCCACCACCCTCGGACAGGGGGGAAACACCATATATTTT.

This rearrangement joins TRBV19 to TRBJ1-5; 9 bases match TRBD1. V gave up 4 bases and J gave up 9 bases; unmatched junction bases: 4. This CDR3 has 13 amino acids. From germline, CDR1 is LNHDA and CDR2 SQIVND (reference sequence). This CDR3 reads CASSTGQGTPQHF. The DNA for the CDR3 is TGTGCCAGTAGTACGGGACAGGGTACGCCCCAGCATTTT.

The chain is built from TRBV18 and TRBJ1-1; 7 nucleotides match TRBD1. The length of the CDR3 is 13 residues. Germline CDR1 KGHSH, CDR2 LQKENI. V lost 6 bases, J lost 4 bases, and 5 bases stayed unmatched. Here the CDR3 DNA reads TGTGCCAGCTCTCTACAGGGGACCACTGAAGCTTTCTTT. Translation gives CASSLQGTTEAFF.

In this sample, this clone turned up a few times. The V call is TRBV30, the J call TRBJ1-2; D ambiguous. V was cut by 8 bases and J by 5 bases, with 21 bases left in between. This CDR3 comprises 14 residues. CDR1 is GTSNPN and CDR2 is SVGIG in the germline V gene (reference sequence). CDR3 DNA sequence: TGTGCCGGGCGCCGCAGCGTATTGAGTTATGGCTACACCTTC. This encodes CAGRRSVLSYGYTF. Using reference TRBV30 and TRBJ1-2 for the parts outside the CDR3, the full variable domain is SQTIHQWPATLVQPVGSPLSLECTVEGTSNPNLYWYRQAAGRGLQLLFYSVGIGQISSEVPQNLSASRPQDRQFILSSKKLLLSDSGFYLCAGRRSVLSYGYTFGSGTRLTVV.

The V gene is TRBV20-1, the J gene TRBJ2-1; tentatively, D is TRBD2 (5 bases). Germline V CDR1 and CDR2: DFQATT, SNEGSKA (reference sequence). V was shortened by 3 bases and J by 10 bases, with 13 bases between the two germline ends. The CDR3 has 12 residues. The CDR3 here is CSASLLVKEQFF. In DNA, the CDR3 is TGCAGTGCTAGTTTACTAGTCAAAGAGCAGTTCTTC.

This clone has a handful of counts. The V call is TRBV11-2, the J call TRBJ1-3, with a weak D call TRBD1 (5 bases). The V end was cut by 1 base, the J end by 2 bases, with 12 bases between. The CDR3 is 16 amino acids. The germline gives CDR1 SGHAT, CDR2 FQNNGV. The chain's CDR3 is CASSLAGGMTGNTIYF. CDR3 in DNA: TGTGCCAGCAGCTTAGCCGGGGGGATGACTGGAAACACCATATATTTT. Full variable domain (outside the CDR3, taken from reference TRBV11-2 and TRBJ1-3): EAGVAQSPRYKIIEKRQSVAFWCNPISGHATLYWYQQILGQGPKLLIQFQNNGVVDDSQLPKDRFSAERLKGVDSTLKIQPAKLEDSAVYLCASSLAGGMTGNTIYFGEGSWLTVV.

The CDR3 loop is CASSLLNNEQFF. As DNA, the CDR3 is TGTGCCAGCAGCTTGTTAAACAATGAGCAGTTCTTC. The chain links TRBV5-6 to TRBJ2-1; the D is unclear. The ends were cut back, 1 base at V and 5 bases at J, with 4 bases in the middle. This CDR3 spans 12 amino acids. Germline values: CDR1 SGHDT, CDR2 YYEEEE.

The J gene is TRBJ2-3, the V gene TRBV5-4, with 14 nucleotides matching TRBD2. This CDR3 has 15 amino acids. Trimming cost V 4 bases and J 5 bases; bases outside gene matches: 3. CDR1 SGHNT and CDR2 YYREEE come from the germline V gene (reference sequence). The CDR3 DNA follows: TGTGCCAGCAGCGGGACTAGCGGGAGAGTAGATACGCAGTATTTT. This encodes CASSGTSGRVDTQYF. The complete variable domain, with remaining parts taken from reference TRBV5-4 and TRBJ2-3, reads ETGVTQSPTHLIKTRGQQVTLRCSSQSGHNTVSWYQQALGQGPQFIFQYYREEENGRGNFPPRFSGLQFPNYSSELNVNALELDDSALYLCASSGTSGRVDTQYFGPGTRLTVL.

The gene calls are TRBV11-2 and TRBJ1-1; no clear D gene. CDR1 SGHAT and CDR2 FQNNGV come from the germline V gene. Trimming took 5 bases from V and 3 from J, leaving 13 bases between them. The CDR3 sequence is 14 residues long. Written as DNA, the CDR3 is TGTGCCAGCAGCCTTCCAGGACTGGACACTGAAGCTTTCTTT. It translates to CASSLPGLDTEAFF.

CDR3 amino acids: CASSQRGTGGLATHKSNNEQFF. In DNA, the CDR3 is TGTGCCAGCAGCCAACGTGGGACGGGGGGACTAGCGACCCATAAATCCAACAATGAGCAGTTCTTC. V gene TRBV9 combines with J gene TRBJ2-1; TRBD2 agrees at 10 bases. Trimming at V came to 4 bases and at J to 5 bases, leaving 27 bases not matched to a gene. This CDR3 is built from 22 residues. The germline CDR1 and CDR2 sequences are SGDLS and YYNGEE.

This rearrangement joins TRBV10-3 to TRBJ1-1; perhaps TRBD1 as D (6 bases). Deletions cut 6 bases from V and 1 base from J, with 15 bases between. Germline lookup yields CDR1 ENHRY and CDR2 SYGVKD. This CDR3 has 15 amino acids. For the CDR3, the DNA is TGTGCCATCAGACGGCCCGAGGGGGGGAACACTGAAGCTTTCTTT. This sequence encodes CAIRRPEGGNTEAFF.

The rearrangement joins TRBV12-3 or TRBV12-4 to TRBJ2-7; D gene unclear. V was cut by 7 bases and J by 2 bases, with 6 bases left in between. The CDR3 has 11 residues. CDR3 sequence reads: CASTRPYEQYF. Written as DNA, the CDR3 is TGTGCCAGCACTAGACCCTACGAGCAGTACTTC.